A selection of T cell receptor beta chains follows, all from one sample in a study of shared clonotypes between healthy human individuals. Only in-frame clones appear in the TCRdb table, and some are missing; sequencing was by immunoSEQ multiplex PCR. The sample consists of hundreds of thousands of clones, roughly four fifths of them appearing once. Sequenced input: PBMCs. The receptors derive from a middle-aged woman in good health. Some clones in this sample may be carry-over from other donors' samples. Each CDR3 is given without its conserved first and last residue. Size tells how often a clone was seen (once, few, many) or the class of an expanded clone, and some rows leave it out.

V	J	size	CDR3
TRBV19	TRBJ2-7	-	ASRPGQAVWYEQY
TRBV29-1	TRBJ1-2	-	SGTGLYGYT
TRBV11-2	TRBJ2-7	-	ASSSPSGDPYEQY
TRBV30	TRBJ2-7	once	AWSVGSAYEQY
TRBV7-8	TRBJ1-1	-	ASSPRQGVENTEAF
TRBV19	TRBJ2-7	-	ASSRDGVYEQY
TRBV28	TRBJ1-3	-	ASSPQTGAGNTIY
TRBV28	TRBJ1-1	-	ASSSGVSAEAF
TRBV9	TRBJ2-2	-	ASRREGPGELF
TRBV7-8	TRBJ1-3	-	ASSRHRAPSGNTIY
TRBV7-6	TRBJ2-2	few	ASSMGLAGGTNTGELF
TRBV18	TRBJ2-3	-	ASSPSAAGDTDTQY
TRBV29-1	TRBJ2-1	-	SVASGPANEQF
TRBV30	TRBJ1-4	few	AWSSLGQGRGFEKLF
TRBV29-1	TRBJ2-7	-	SAGSSGSYEQY